These T cell receptor beta chains were read from a single sample in a study of response to subunit inactivated influenza vaccine. TCRdb reprocessed the RT-PCR reads with MiXCR, giving one entry per CDR3 protein. The top ten clones hold about a tenth of a sample with over 300,000 distinct CDR3 sequences, less than 25% of them seen once. The specimen comprised PBMCs from blood, sampled 21 months after vaccination. The source of these receptors is a man in his fifties or sixties who received an inactivated influenza vaccine. The CDR3 runs from the conserved cysteine through the conserved F or W. Fields, in order: CDR3 DNA, CDR3 protein, J gene, D gene, V gene, clone size. A D gene is named only where the DNA matches it firmly. Size tells how often a clone was seen (once, few, many) or the class of an expanded clone, and some rows leave it out.

TGTGCCAGCAGCCCGCCGAACAGGGTTTCAGATACGCAGTATTTT,CASSPPNRVSDTQYF,TRBJ2-3,NA,TRBV7-9,NA
TGTGCCAGCAGTAAAGGGACCTTTGCCCCAGATACGCAGTATTTT,CASSKGTFAPDTQYF,TRBJ2-3,NA,TRBV7-2,few
TGCAGTGCTAGAGCGGGACCCGTCTCCTACGAGCAGTACTTC,CSARAGPVSYEQYF,TRBJ2-7,NA,TRBV20-1,few
TGTGCCATCAGAAGGACAGGGGACTCCTATGGCTACACCTTC,CAIRRTGDSYGYTF,TRBJ1-2,TRBD1,TRBV10-3,few
TGTGCCAGCAGCTTAGGCTATTCCCATCAGCCCCAGCATTTT,CASSLGYSHQPQHF,TRBJ1-5,NA,TRBV7-2,few
TGCAGCGTCCCCGGGGGCAGAGGCCAGAACACTGAAGCTTTCTTT,CSVPGGRGQNTEAFF,TRBJ1-1,NA,TRBV29-1,NA
TGTGCCAGCAGCTTTCCTGGGGATGAAAAACTGTTTTTT,CASSFPGDEKLFF,TRBJ1-4,NA,TRBV5-6,few
TGTGCCAGCAGCTTAGCCGGAGGACAGGCAGGGTATGGCTACACCTTC,CASSLAGGQAGYGYTF,TRBJ1-2,TRBD1,TRBV7-9,few
TGTGCCAGCACTGCGATCGGAGATAATTCACCCCTCCACTTT,CASTAIGDNSPLHF,TRBJ1-6,NA,TRBV27,NA
TGCGCCAGCAGCTTGGACCCAGGGGAGGTAGCTGGGGCCAACGTCCTGACTTTC,CASSLDPGEVAGANVLTF,TRBJ2-6,NA,TRBV5-1,NA
TGTGCCAGCAGCTTGAGGACAGCCTACTACAATGAGCAGTTCTTC,CASSLRTAYYNEQFF,TRBJ2-1,NA,TRBV5-5,NA
TGTGCCAGCAGTTTTCAGGCAGTTACTAATGAAAAACTGTTTTTT,CASSFQAVTNEKLFF,TRBJ1-4,NA,TRBV28,few
TGCAGTGCTAGCTGGGGATCGCCTGAAGCTTTCTTT,CSASWGSPEAFF,TRBJ1-1,NA,TRBV20-1,few
TGTGCCAGCAATTGGGGCTCCTACAATGAGCAGTTCTTC,CASNWGSYNEQFF,TRBJ2-1,NA,TRBV25-1,many
TGTGCCAGCAGGGAACCGACAGGGAACACTGAAGCTTTCTTT,CASREPTGNTEAFF,TRBJ1-1,NA,TRBV7-2,NA